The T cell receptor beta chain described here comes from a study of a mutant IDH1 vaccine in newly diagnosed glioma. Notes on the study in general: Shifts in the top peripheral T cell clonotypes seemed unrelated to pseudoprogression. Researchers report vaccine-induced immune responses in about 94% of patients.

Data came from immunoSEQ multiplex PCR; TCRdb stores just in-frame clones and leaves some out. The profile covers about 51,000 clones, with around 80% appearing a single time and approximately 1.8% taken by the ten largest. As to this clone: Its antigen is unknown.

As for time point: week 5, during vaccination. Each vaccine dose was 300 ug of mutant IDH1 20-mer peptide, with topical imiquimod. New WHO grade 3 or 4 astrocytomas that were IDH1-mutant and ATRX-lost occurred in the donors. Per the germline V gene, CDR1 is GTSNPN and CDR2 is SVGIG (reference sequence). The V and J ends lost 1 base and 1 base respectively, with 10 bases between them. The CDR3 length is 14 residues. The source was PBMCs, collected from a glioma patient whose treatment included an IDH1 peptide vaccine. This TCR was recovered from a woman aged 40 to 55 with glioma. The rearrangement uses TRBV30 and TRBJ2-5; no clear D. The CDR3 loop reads CAWSGRRPQETQYF. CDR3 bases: TGTGCCTGGAGTGGAAGGCGACCCCAAGAGACCCAGTACTTC.